This TCR beta chain is drawn from a study of blood T cell repertoires in COVID-19. Background on the study: Acute-phase and convalescent COVID-19 samples originated in the United States, Italy and Spain. Sources were T cells, B-cell-depleted T cells, or PBMCs; the material itself was cDNA or gDNA.

The CDR3 is 14 residues long. The V end was cut by 7 bases, the J end by 2 bases, with 14 bases between. Germline V CDR1 and CDR2: LNHDA, SQIVND (reference sequence). In the authors' methods: Estimation of nucleated cell counts was performed using reference gene primer amplification. TCRdb's copy holds only in-frame clones and misses some; the assay was immunoSEQ multiplex PCR. The V and J calls and clone size are taken from that table; D and trimming were inferred from the DNA. Among 150,000 to 200,000 clones listed, about 86% were seen once. In its sample, this clone was seen once. The sequencing sample was made of peripheral blood. This sequence was found in a man younger than 35 with acute or convalescent COVID-19. This chain uses TRBV19 with TRBJ1-2; D is unclear. DNA for the CDR3: TGTGCCAGTACCCTCCTCTCGCAGAACTATGGCTACACCTTC. As protein: CASTLLSQNYGYTF.